Following are 16 T cell receptor beta chains from one sample sequenced in a study of blood T cell repertoires in COVID-19. Some clones are missing from TCRdb's copy, which holds only in-frame ones; the method was immunoSEQ multiplex PCR. The data show fewer than 500,000 clones, 88% seen once. Source material: PBMCs or T cells enriched from blood (not recorded which). These receptors were obtained from a woman aged 25 to 39 with acute COVID-19.

This clone was picked up one time. The rearrangement uses TRBV5-1 and TRBJ1-2; TRBD1 aligns across 9 bases. CDR3 length: 16 residues. Germline values: CDR1 SGHRS, CDR2 YFSETQ. Unmatched junction bases numbered 7, after V lost 1 base and J lost 3 bases. In DNA form, the CDR3 reads TGCGCCAGCAGCTTGCCCAGGACAGGGGACGACTATGGCTACACCTTC. This codes for CASSLPRTGDDYGYTF.

The chain recombines TRBV9 with TRBJ2-1, with 11 bases fitting TRBD2. In germline, CDR1 is SGDLS, CDR2 YYNGEE. Trimming took 2 bases from V and 7 from J; bases not matched to a gene: 8. CDR3 length equals 16 residues. The CDR3 nucleotides are TGTGCCAGCAGCGTGAGTAGCGGGGGGGCTAGTAATGAGCAGTTCTTC. Translated, it gives CASSVSSGGASNEQFF.

This sequence joins TRBV6-1 and TRBJ2-2, with 7 positions matching TRBD1. V was clipped by 0 bases and J by 0 bases; unmatched bases: 1. Germline CDR1 MNHNS, CDR2 SASEGT. The CDR3 extends over 16 amino acids. The CDR3 nucleotides are TGTGCCAGCAGTGAAGCGGGACAGACGAACACCGGGGAGCTGTTTTTT. Protein product: CASSEAGQTNTGELFF.

J is TRBJ1-2 and V is TRBV6-1, with TRBD1 identical over 9 bases. Germline V gives CDR1 MNHNS, CDR2 SASEGT. The CDR3 sequence is 20 residues long. Trimming took 2 bases from V and 1 from J; bases not matched to a gene: 17. CDR3 region: CASSETGRGGQGLLNYGYTF. CDR3 coding DNA: TGTGCCAGCAGTGAAACTGGACGGGGGGGACAGGGACTTCTTAACTATGGCTACACCTTC.

CDR3 loop: CASSLAAGGEFPYEQYF. The CDR3 DNA reads as TGTGCCAGCAGCTTGGCAGCGGGGGGTGAATTCCCCTACGAGCAGTACTTC. The gene calls are TRBV11-2 and TRBJ2-7; 9 bases agree with TRBD2. Trimming at V came to 3 bases and at J to 2 bases, leaving 11 bases not matched to a gene. Germline V gives CDR1 SGHAT, CDR2 FQNNGV. The CDR3 spans 17 residues.

This clone was detected only once. The chain links TRBV6-1 to TRBJ2-5; TRBD2 might be the D (6 bases). The CDR3 is made up of 16 amino acids. Per the germline V gene, CDR1 is MNHNS and CDR2 is SASEGT. The V end lost 4 bases, the J end lost 1 base, and 16 bases lay between the germline ends. The CDR3 is CASSAGLLGGQETQYF. DNA of the CDR3: TGTGCCAGCAGTGCGGGATTACTGGGGGGCCAAGAGACCCAGTACTTC.

The rearrangement joins TRBV11-2 to TRBJ1-6; weak D call: TRBD1 (5 bases). V lost 1 base to trimming and J lost 8 bases, with 9 bases between them. Germline CDR1 is SGHAT and CDR2 is FQNNGV. CDR3 size: 14 residues. The DNA for the CDR3 is TGTGCCAGCAGCTTAGGCAGGGCTGATTCACCCCTCCACTTT. Residues: CASSLGRADSPLHF.

In this sample, this clone turned up a few times. This chain uses TRBV15 with TRBJ1-4; D remains unclear. The V gene's germline CDR1 is LNHNV and CDR2 YYDKDF (reference sequence). The CDR3 sequence is 15 residues long. Trimming took off 4 bases at V and 6 bases at J, with 15 bases between the two ends. The CDR3 DNA reads as TGTGCCACCAGCATAGGACCTTTGGGAGATGAAAAACTGTTTTTT. Protein: CATSIGPLGDEKLFF.

This sequence joins TRBV5-5 and TRBJ1-6, with TRBD1 matching over 7 bases. Germline assignment: CDR1 SGHKS and CDR2 YYEKEE (reference sequence). CDR3 size: 14 residues. V gave up 4 bases and J gave up 7 bases; unmatched junction bases: 5. CDR3 sequence: CASSPTGQNSPLHF. The DNA of the CDR3 is TGTGCCAGCAGCCCGACAGGGCAAAATTCACCCCTCCACTTT.

V and J are TRBV4-3 and TRBJ1-6; D unresolved. Per the germline V gene, CDR1 is LGHNA and CDR2 is YSLEER. The CDR3 runs 14 residues. The ends were cut back, 1 base at V and 7 bases at J, with 8 bases in the middle. The CDR3 spells CASSQGNINSPLHF. The CDR3, as DNA: TGCGCCAGCAGCCAAGGCAACATCAATTCACCCCTCCACTTT.

The chain joins TRBV4-3 to TRBJ2-1; 9 bases are a match to TRBD2. CDR1 LGHNA and CDR2 YSLEER come from the germline V gene. V shed 0 bases, J shed 10 bases, and the junction held 4 bases outside the gene matches. The CDR3 covers 14 residues. The CDR3 sequence is CASSQDMSGGEQFF. The CDR3 region has the DNA TGCGCCAGCAGCCAAGATATGAGCGGGGGGGAGCAGTTCTTC.

The CDR3 loop is CASSPSWGLNTEAFF. DNA for the CDR3: TGTGCCAGCAGCCCTAGCTGGGGTTTAAACACTGAAGCTTTCTTT. This chain uses TRBV7-3 with TRBJ1-1; D gene unclear. The germline CDR1 and CDR2 sequences are SGHTA and FQGTGA. CDR3 length: 15 residues. V lost 5 bases to trimming and J lost 2 bases, with 15 bases between them.

The genes are TRBV7-2 and TRBJ2-7; 8 bases line up with TRBD2. The CDR3 runs 15 residues. Germline CDR1 SGHTA, CDR2 FQGNSA. V gave up 6 bases and J gave up 5 bases; unmatched junction bases: 12. CDR3 nucleotides: TGTGCCAGCAGATCCTCCGGGACTAGTCCTAACGAGCAGTACTTC. Its translation is CASRSSGTSPNEQYF.

The chain uses TRBV6-2 or TRBV6-3 and TRBJ1-1; 10 bases are shared with TRBD1. CDR1 is MNHEY and CDR2 is SVGEGT in the germline V gene. The CDR3 contains 16 residues. V gave up 5 bases and J gave up 5 bases; unmatched junction bases: 11. CDR3 coding DNA: TGTGCCAGCAGTCAGACAGGGGGCGCCGGTCCGACTGAAGCTTTCTTT. The encoded protein is CASSQTGGAGPTEAFF.

This rearrangement joins TRBV6-2 or TRBV6-3 to TRBJ2-1; 14 nucleotides match TRBD2. In germline, CDR1 is MNHEY, CDR2 SVGEGT. V gave up 4 bases and J gave up 8 bases; unmatched junction bases: 7. The CDR3 sequence is 16 residues long. The CDR3 DNA reads as TGTGCCAGCAGTTCGGGACTAGCGGGGGAATACGATGAGCAGTTCTTC. Protein product: CASSSGLAGEYDEQFF.

CDR3: CACHGTKGANVLTF. CDR3 nucleotides: TGTGCCTGTCACGGGACAAAGGGGGCCAACGTCCTGACTTTC. V gene TRBV30 combines with J gene TRBJ2-6; D possibly corresponds to TRBD1 (6 bases). The CDR3 loop spans 14 amino acids. V dropped 6 bases and J dropped 4 bases, with 13 bases sitting between them. In germline, CDR1 is GTSNPN, CDR2 SVGIG (reference sequence).